A selection of T cell receptor beta chains follows, all from one sample in a study of blood T cell repertoires in COVID-19. Some clones are missing from TCRdb's copy, which holds only in-frame ones; the method was immunoSEQ multiplex PCR. Among around 260,000 clones listed, 86% were seen once. Sequencing was carried out using peripheral blood. These receptors originate from a young man with active or convalescent COVID-19. The CDR3 runs from the conserved cysteine through the conserved F or W. D genes are given only for firm matches. Some rows mark clone size as missing; the rest say once, few, many or name a class of expanded clone.

TRBD1 | TRBJ1-4 | TRBV7-2 | . | CASSSRRQGFDEKLFF
TRBD2 | TRBJ2-3 | TRBV7-2 | . | CASSLAVLAGGPLSSTDTQYF
TRBD2 | TRBJ2-5 | TRBV7-2 | . | CASSSLAGVQETQYF
. | TRBJ1-5 | TRBV7-8 | few | CASSIGGTTNQPQHF
. | TRBJ1-1 | TRBV12-3/TRBV12-4 | . | CASSGGFGEAFF
. | TRBJ2-1 | TRBV2 | . | CASSEATQTVDEQFF
TRBD2 | TRBJ2-1 | TRBV2 | few | CASGAGTSGVDYVDKSSYNEQFF
TRBD1 | TRBJ1-1 | TRBV7-9 | . | CASRDTGDTEAFF
TRBD2 | TRBJ2-7 | TRBV6-1 | . | CASSEGGGPYEQYF
TRBD1 | TRBJ2-5 | TRBV5-1 | . | CASSVTGTGGETQYF
. | TRBJ2-2 | TRBV2 | . | CASSESGDTGELFF
TRBD2 | TRBJ2-1 | TRBV4-2 | . | CASSQEFTAGGSYNEQFF
. | TRBJ1-5 | TRBV4-1 | . | CASSQVRDNQPQHF
TRBD1 | TRBJ1-2 | TRBV5-5 | . | CASSYAGGQGPIGYTF
. | TRBJ2-3 | TRBV4-1 | . | CASSQIPRLHTDTQYF
. | TRBJ2-2 | TRBV28 | . | CASETGKDTGELFF
TRBD1 | TRBJ2-1 | TRBV9 | . | CASSDSTGWNEQFF
. | TRBJ2-1 | TRBV19 | . | CASSIGPGDYNEQFF
. | TRBJ1-5 | TRBV27 | once | CASSLRGGPQHF
. | TRBJ1-6 | TRBV18 | . | CASSPEGSSPGSPLHF
TRBD1 | TRBJ1-2 | TRBV10-2 | . | CASGGARGLSSDGYTF
TRBD1 | TRBJ1-1 | TRBV7-2 | . | CASREDRVYAEAFF
. | TRBJ2-1 | TRBV5-4 | . | CASSLTQGKQFF
. | TRBJ1-2 | TRBV4-2 | . | CASSPGGVDGYTF
TRBD2 | TRBJ2-1 | TRBV7-9 | . | CASSLVAGGYNEQFF
TRBD1 | TRBJ1-1 | TRBV9 | . | CASSDRDSRTLF
. | TRBJ2-1 | TRBV16 | once | CASSQWVDSSYNEQFF
. | TRBJ2-1 | TRBV27 | once | CASSLRGGSYNEQFF
TRBD2 | TRBJ2-3 | TRBV7-6 | . | CASSSRKRGLAGLSGTDTQYF
. | TRBJ1-5 | TRBV6-5 | . | CASSYHPDRLSRPQHF
. | TRBJ2-3 | TRBV3-1/TRBV3-2 | . | CASSQETPTDTQYF
TRBD1 | TRBJ2-6 | TRBV5-4 | . | CASSLSNLQGARTGANVLTF
. | TRBJ2-7 | TRBV2 | . | CASRLDTTYEQYF
. | TRBJ1-2 | TRBV4-1 | . | CASSQDSGGSYGYTF
. | TRBJ1-4 | TRBV7-9 | . | CASSLAEGATNEKLFF
TRBD1 | TRBJ2-3 | TRBV6-5 | . | CASSYSWDRDTDTQYF